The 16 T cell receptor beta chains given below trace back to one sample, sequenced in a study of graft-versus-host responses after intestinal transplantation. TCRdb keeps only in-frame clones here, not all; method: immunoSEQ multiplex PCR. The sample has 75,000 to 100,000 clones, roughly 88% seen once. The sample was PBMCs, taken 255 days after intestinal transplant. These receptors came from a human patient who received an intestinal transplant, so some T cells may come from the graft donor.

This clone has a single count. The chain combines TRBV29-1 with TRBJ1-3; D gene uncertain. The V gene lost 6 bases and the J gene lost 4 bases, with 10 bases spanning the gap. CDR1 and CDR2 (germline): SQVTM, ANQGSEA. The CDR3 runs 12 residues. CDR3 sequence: CSVREAGNTIYF. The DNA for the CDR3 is TGCAGCGTGCGCGAGGCCGGAAACACCATATATTTT.

CDR3 loop: CASSQEVTTREGYTF. The DNA of the CDR3 is TGCGCCAGCAGCCAAGAGGTTACCACCCGGGAGGGCTACACCTTC. The chain recombines TRBV4-1 with TRBJ1-2; D is unclear. Germline V CDR1 and CDR2: MGHRA, YSYEKL. This CDR3 contains 15 residues. V shed 0 bases and J shed 8 bases, with 16 bases lying between them.

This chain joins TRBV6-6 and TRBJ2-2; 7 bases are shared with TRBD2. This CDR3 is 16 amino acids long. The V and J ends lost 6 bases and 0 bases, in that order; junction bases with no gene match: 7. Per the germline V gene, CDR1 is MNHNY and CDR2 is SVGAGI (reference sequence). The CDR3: CASSLSGGANTGELFF. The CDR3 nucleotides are TGTGCCAGCAGCCTCTCTGGGGGGGCGAACACCGGGGAGCTGTTTTTT.

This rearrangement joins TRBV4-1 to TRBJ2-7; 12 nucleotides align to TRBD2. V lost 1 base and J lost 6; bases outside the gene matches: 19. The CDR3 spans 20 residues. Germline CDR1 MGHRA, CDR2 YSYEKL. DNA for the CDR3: TGCGCCAGCAGCCAAGTAAGGGTGACAGGGGAGACTAGCGGGAGTGCCGAGCAGTACTTC. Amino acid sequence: CASSQVRVTGETSGSAEQYF.

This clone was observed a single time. The CDR3 bases are TGTGCCAGCAGTGAAACGGGACAGGGTGGGGACATTCAGTACTTC. This gives the protein CASSETGQGGDIQYF. This chain links TRBV2 with TRBJ2-4; 9 positions agree with TRBD1. The CDR3 loop spans 15 amino acids. Germline loops: CDR1 SNHLY, CDR2 FYNNEI. V shed 2 bases and J 8 bases; nucleotides not matched to a gene: 7. The whole variable domain, remainder taken from reference TRBV2 and TRBJ2-4, is EPEVTQTPSHQVTQMGQEVILRCVPISNHLYFYWYRQILGQKVEFLVSFYNNEISEKSEIFDDQFSVERPDGSNFTLKIRSTKLEDSAMYFCASSETGQGGDIQYFGAGTRLSVL.

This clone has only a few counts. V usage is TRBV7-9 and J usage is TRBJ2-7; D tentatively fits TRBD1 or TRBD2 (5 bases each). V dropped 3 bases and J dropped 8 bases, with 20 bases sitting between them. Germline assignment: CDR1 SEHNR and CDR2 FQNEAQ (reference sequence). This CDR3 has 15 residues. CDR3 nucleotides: TGTGCCAGCAGCTTTTGGGACGGACGACCATTCCAGCAGTACTTC. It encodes CASSFWDGRPFQQYF.

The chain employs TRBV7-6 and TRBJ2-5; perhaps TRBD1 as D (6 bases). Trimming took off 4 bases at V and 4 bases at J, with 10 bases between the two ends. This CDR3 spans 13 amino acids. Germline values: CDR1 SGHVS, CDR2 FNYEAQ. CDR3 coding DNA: TGTGCCAGCAGCTCCAACAGGGTAGAGACCCAGTACTTC. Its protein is CASSSNRVETQYF.

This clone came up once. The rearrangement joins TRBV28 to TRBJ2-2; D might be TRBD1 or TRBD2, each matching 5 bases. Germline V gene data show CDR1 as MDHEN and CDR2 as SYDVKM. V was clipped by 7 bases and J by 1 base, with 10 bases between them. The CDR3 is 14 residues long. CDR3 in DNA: TGTGCCAGCACCCGGGGCCGGAACACCGGGGAGCTGTTTTTT. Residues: CASTRGRNTGELFF.

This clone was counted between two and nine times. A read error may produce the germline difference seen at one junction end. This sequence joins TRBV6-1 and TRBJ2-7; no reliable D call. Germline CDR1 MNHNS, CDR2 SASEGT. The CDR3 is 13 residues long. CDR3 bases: TGTGCCAGCAGCGAAGCCGTAGGATACGAGCAGTACTTC. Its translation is CASSEAVGYEQYF.

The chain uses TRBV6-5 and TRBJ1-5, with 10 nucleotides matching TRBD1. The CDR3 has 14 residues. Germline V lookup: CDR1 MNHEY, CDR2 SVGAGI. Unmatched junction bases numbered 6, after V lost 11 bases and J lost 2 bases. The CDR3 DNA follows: TGTGCCGCCGGGACAGGGGTAGGCAATCAGCCCCAGCATTTT. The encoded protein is CAAGTGVGNQPQHF.

CDR3 residues: CASSQEPGFTGELFF. CDR3 nucleotides: TGCGCCAGCAGCCAAGAACCGGGGTTCACCGGGGAGCTGTTTTTT. The chain uses TRBV4-1 and TRBJ2-2; the D gene is possibly TRBD2 (5 bases). Germline loops: CDR1 MGHRA, CDR2 YSYEKL. V was shortened by 0 bases and J by 4 bases, with 9 bases between the two germline ends. The CDR3 length is 15 residues.

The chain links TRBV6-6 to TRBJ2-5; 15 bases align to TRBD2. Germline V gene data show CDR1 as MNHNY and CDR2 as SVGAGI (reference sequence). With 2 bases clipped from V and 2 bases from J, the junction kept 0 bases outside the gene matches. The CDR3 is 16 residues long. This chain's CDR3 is CASSYGLAGGQETQYF. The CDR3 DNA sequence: TGTGCCAGCAGTTACGGACTAGCGGGAGGGCAAGAGACCCAGTACTTC.

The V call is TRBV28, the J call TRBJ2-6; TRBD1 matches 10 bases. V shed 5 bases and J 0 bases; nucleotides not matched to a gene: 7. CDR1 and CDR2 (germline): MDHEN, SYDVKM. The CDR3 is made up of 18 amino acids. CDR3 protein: CASSRPGQGPSGANVLTF. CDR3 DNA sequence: TGTGCCAGCAGTCGACCGGGACAGGGGCCCTCTGGGGCCAACGTCCTGACTTTC. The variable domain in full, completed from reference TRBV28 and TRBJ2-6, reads DVKVTQSSRYLVKRTGEKVFLECVQDMDHENMFWYRQDPGLGLRLIYFSYDVKMKEKGDIPEGYSVSREKKERFSLILESASTNQTSMYLCASSRPGQGPSGANVLTFGAGSRLTVL.

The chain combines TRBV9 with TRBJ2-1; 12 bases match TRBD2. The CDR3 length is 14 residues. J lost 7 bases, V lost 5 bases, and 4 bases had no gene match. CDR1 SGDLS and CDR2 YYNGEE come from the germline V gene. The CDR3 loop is CASSLGTSGNEQFF. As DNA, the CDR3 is TGTGCCAGCAGTCTCGGGACTAGCGGGAATGAGCAGTTCTTC.

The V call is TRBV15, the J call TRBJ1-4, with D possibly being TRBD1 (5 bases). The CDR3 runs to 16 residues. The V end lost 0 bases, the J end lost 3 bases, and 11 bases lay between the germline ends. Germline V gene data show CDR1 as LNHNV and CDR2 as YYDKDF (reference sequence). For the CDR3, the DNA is TGTGCCACCAGCAGAGAAACGCAGGGCCCTAATGAAAAACTGTTTTTT. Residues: CATSRETQGPNEKLFF.

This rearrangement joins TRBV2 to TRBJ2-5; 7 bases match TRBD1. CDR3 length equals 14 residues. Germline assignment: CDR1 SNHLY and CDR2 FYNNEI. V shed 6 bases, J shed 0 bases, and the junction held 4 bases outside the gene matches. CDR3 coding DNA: TGTGCCAGCAGACGCCAGGGGGACCAAGAGACCCAGTACTTC. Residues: CASRRQGDQETQYF.